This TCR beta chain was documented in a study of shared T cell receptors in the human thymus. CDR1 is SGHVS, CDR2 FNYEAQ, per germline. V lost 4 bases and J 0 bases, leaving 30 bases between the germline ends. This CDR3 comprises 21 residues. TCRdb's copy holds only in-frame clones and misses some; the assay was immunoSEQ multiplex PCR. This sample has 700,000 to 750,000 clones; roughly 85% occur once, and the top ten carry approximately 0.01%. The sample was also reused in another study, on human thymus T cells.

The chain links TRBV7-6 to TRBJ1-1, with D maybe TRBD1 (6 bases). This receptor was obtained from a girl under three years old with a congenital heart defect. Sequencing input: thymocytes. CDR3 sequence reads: CASSSKWQGKFWFPVNTEAFF. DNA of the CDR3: TGTGCCAGCAGCTCGAAGTGGCAGGGGAAGTTTTGGTTCCCTGTGAACACTGAAGCTTTCTTT.